The present entry profiles one TCR beta chain with its context. Its antigen is still unknown. From germline, CDR1 is SGDLS and CDR2 YYNGEE. This CDR3 comprises 11 residues. The V end was cut by 3 bases, the J end by 8 bases, with 8 bases between. Healthy donors had no documented immune events, such as infections, while sampled. The data stem from a study of identifying expanded T cells in peripheral blood. The assay was immunoSEQ multiplex PCR, and TCRdb's table has in-frame clones only and misses some. The data show approximately 130,000 clones, 86% seen once. Study outcomes and limitations: Variance in clone template counts between approximately 2-week samples significantly increased with total template count across all healthy donors. Technical replicates showed roughly 1.2 changed clones; two weeks approximately 15; four weeks 19.

Sequencing was done on a sample of blood. V and J are TRBV9 and TRBJ1-2; tentatively, D is TRBD1 (5 bases). The receptor's source is a person aged 18 to 75 in good health. The CDR3 sequence: CASSAGDGYTF. In nucleotides, the CDR3 is TGTGCCAGCAGCGCCGGGGACGGCTACACCTTC.